Below are 16 T cell receptor beta chains sequenced from a single sample in a study of blood T cell repertoires in COVID-19. TCRdb's table, derived via immunoSEQ multiplex PCR, lists solely in-frame clones and lacks some. This sample has over 250,000 clones, with roughly four fifths found just once. The sample was peripheral blood. The receptors come from a woman aged 45-65 years who had recovered from COVID-19.

The chain employs TRBV28 and TRBJ1-2; D might be TRBD1 (6 bases). The germline V gene encodes CDR1 MDHEN and CDR2 SYDVKM. The CDR3 is 15 residues long. V shed 8 bases and J shed 2 bases, with 18 bases lying between them. CDR3 sequence (DNA): TGTGCCAGCGGAATCACAAGGGGGTCCAACTATGGCTACACCTTC. It yields the protein CASGITRGSNYGYTF.

This clone was detected many times. The chain uses TRBV28 and TRBJ1-2; no clear D. V gave up 2 bases and J gave up 3 bases, with 7 bases separating them. CDR3 size: 13 residues. Germline values: CDR1 MDHEN, CDR2 SYDVKM. The CDR3 sequence: CASSLDTYYGYTF. CDR3 sequence (DNA): TGTGCCAGCAGTTTAGACACCTACTATGGCTACACCTTC.

This clone was seen only once. V is TRBV15 and J is TRBJ1-1, with 7 bases fitting TRBD1. The germline V gene encodes CDR1 LNHNV and CDR2 YYDKDF (reference sequence). With V trimmed by 2 bases and J by 3 bases, 9 bases remained unmatched. This CDR3 spans 16 amino acids. CDR3 in DNA: TGTGCCACCAGCAGATTGCACAGGGGTGGAGACACTGAAGCTTTCTTT. Residues: CATSRLHRGGDTEAFF. The variable domain in full, completed from reference TRBV15 and TRBJ1-1, reads DAMVIQNPRYQVTQFGKPVTLSCSQTLNHNVMYWYQQKSSQAPKLLFHYYDKDFNNEADTPDNFQSRRPNTSFCFLDIRSPGLGDTAMYLCATSRLHRGGDTEAFFGQGTRLTVV.

V gene TRBV25-1 combines with J gene TRBJ1-2; D may be TRBD1 (5 bases). V gave up 2 bases and J gave up 3 bases, with 22 bases separating them. This CDR3 contains 18 residues. Germline CDR1 reads MGHDK; CDR2 reads SYGVNS. The CDR3 coding sequence is TGTGCCAGCAGTGAAGGGATGGGGGGAAAGATGTGGCACTATGGCTACACCTTC. Translating it yields CASSEGMGGKMWHYGYTF.

The V call is TRBV28, the J call TRBJ1-3; no definite D call. Trimming cost V 7 bases and J 0 bases, with 7 bases left between them. Germline V gives CDR1 MDHEN, CDR2 SYDVKM. The CDR3 extends over 13 amino acids. The CDR3: CASNSGSGNTIYF. As DNA, the CDR3 is TGTGCCAGCAATTCAGGCTCTGGAAACACCATATATTTT.

This rearrangement joins TRBV3-1 (or the pseudogene TRBV3-2) to TRBJ1-6; perhaps TRBD1 as D (5 bases). The germline V gene encodes CDR1 LGHDT and CDR2 YNNKEL (reference sequence). The length of the CDR3 is 14 residues. The V end was cut by 1 base, the J end by 7 bases, with 8 bases between. The DNA for the CDR3 is TGTGCCAGCAGCCAAGTCCAGGGAAATTCACCCCTCCACTTT. It is translated as CASSQVQGNSPLHF.

This chain links TRBV7-9 with TRBJ2-1; tentatively, D is TRBD1 (6 bases). CDR3 length equals 13 residues. In germline, CDR1 is SEHNR, CDR2 FQNEAQ (reference sequence). The V and J ends lost 0 bases and 10 bases respectively, with 10 bases between them. For the CDR3, the DNA is TGTGCCAGCAGCTTAGCGGGGGCCAGCGAGCAGTTCTTC. Protein: CASSLAGASEQFF.

The chain links TRBV6-5 to TRBJ2-1; the D gene is possibly TRBD1 (6 bases). V lost 2 bases, J lost 2 bases, and 10 bases lay in between. The CDR3 totals 15 residues. Germline V CDR1 and CDR2: MNHEY, SVGAGI. The CDR3: CASSYLQGPYNEQFF. The CDR3 DNA sequence: TGTGCCAGCAGTTACCTACAGGGACCCTACAATGAGCAGTTCTTC.

V usage is TRBV24-1 and J usage is TRBJ2-3, with 9 bases fitting TRBD1. The CDR3 is 16 residues long. Trimming cost V 4 bases and J 1 base; bases outside gene matches: 5. Germline V lookup: CDR1 KGHDR, CDR2 SFDVKD. Here the CDR3 DNA reads TGTGCCACCAGTGACCCGGGACAGGGAGGCACAGATACGCAGTATTTT. Encoded protein: CATSDPGQGGTDTQYF.

This rearrangement joins TRBV4-2 to TRBJ2-3, with 9 bases that match TRBD2. With V trimmed by 2 bases and J by 5 bases, 8 bases remained unmatched. The CDR3 has 16 residues. Germline CDR1 LGHNA, CDR2 YNFKEQ. CDR3 in amino acids: CASSQRSGGPQDTQYF. CDR3 DNA sequence: TGTGCCAGCAGCCAAAGGAGCGGGGGGCCCCAAGATACGCAGTATTTT.

The chain carries TRBV7-2 and TRBJ2-3; a possible D gene is TRBD2 (6 bases). Germline V gene data show CDR1 as SGHTA and CDR2 as FQGNSA. Trimming removed 1 base from V and 5 bases from J, with 16 bases in between. There are 16 residues in the CDR3. The CDR3 region has the DNA TGTGCCAGCAGCTTAGGGACGTACGGGGGTGGAGATACGCAGTATTTT. Protein: CASSLGTYGGGDTQYF.

The chain combines TRBV27 with TRBJ2-7; 7 bases align to TRBD1. The CDR3 totals 16 residues. V shed 4 bases and J 3 bases; nucleotides not matched to a gene: 12. Per the germline V gene, CDR1 is MNHEY and CDR2 is SMNVEV (reference sequence). CDR3 coding DNA: TGTGCCAGCAGTTCTGACTCCGGGACAGTAAACTACGAGCAGTACTTC. Translation: CASSSDSGTVNYEQYF.

The rearrangement joins TRBV11-2 to TRBJ1-2; D unresolved. Germline V gene lookup returns CDR1 SGHAT and CDR2 FQNNGV. V lost 3 bases and J lost 13, with 18 bases in between. The CDR3 consists of 13 residues. In DNA form, the CDR3 reads TGTGCCAGCAGCTTCGGTTCGAGGTCCCTGGGCACCTTC. Encoded protein: CASSFGSRSLGTF. Full variable domain (missing parts from reference TRBV11-2 and TRBJ1-2): EAGVAQSPRYKIIEKRQSVAFWCNPISGHATLYWYQQILGQGPKLLIQFQNNGVVDDSQLPKDRFSAERLKGVDSTLKIQPAKLEDSAVYLCASSFGSRSLGTFGSGTRLTVV.

The rearrangement uses TRBV4-3 and TRBJ2-3, with TRBD2 as a possible D gene (6 bases). V was trimmed by 1 base and J by 2 bases, leaving 13 bases between them. The germline V gene has CDR1 LGHNA and CDR2 YSLEER. This CDR3 has 16 amino acids. DNA of the CDR3: TGCGCCAGCAGCCAAGCCCCGACTAGGACCACAGATACGCAGTATTTT. Protein sequence: CASSQAPTRTTDTQYF.

This chain links TRBV4-1 with TRBJ1-5; D not resolved. CDR1 is MGHRA and CDR2 is YSYEKL in the germline V gene. This CDR3 spans 16 amino acids. The V end was cut by 1 base, the J end by 2 bases, with 12 bases between. The CDR3 DNA reads TGCGCCAGCAGCCAAGGAGCTGGGCAGCGCAATCAGCCCCAGCATTTT. Its translation: CASSQGAGQRNQPQHF.

V usage is TRBV7-2 and J usage is TRBJ2-5; 10 nucleotides match TRBD1. CDR1 and CDR2 (germline): SGHTA, FQGNSA. Trimming removed 4 bases from V and 6 bases from J; junction bases left unmatched: 8. The CDR3 runs 15 residues. CDR3 protein: CASSSRRGQGKTQYF. The CDR3 DNA follows: TGTGCCAGCAGCTCCCGGAGGGGACAGGGGAAGACCCAGTACTTC.